A single sample gave rise to the 15 T cell receptor beta chains below, sequenced in a study of blood T cell repertoires in COVID-19. Using immunoSEQ multiplex PCR, the repertoire was profiled, and TCRdb retains in-frame clones only, with some absent. The top ten hold roughly 1.2% of the sample, which has over 300,000 clones, roughly nine tenths seen once. The sample consisted of peripheral blood. Receptors originate from a middle-aged man with acute or convalescent COVID-19.

CDR3 bases: TGTGCCAGCAGCTTACGGGGGAGGGGGTATAATTCACCCCTCCACTTT. Residues: CASSLRGRGYNSPLHF. The chain carries TRBV7-2 and TRBJ1-6; the D gene is possibly TRBD1 (6 bases). V lost 2 bases and J lost 4, with 12 bases in between. The germline V gene encodes CDR1 SGHTA and CDR2 FQGNSA. This CDR3 region has 16 residues.

The chain couples TRBV4-1 to TRBJ2-7, with TRBD1 matching over 7 bases. The CDR3 runs 16 residues. The V gene end was trimmed by 3 bases and the J gene end by 2 bases; junction bases not matched to a gene: 10. Germline values: CDR1 MGHRA, CDR2 YSYEKL. CDR3: CASSQRGTASTYEQYF. CDR3 bases: TGCGCCAGCAGCCAGAGGGGGACAGCCTCAACCTACGAGCAGTACTTC.

This clone was detected once. The chain employs TRBV4-1 and TRBJ2-5; 11 bases line up with TRBD2. With V trimmed by 5 bases and J by 0 bases, 2 bases remained unmatched. Germline V CDR1 and CDR2: MGHRA, YSYEKL. This CDR3 comprises 15 residues. CDR3 nucleotide sequence: TGCGCCAGCAGCTGGGGACTAGCGGACCAAGAGACCCAGTACTTC. It codes for CASSWGLADQETQYF.

The chain combines TRBV19 with TRBJ2-1, with 9 positions matching TRBD2. The junction had 6 bases not matched to a gene; V was cut back by 5 bases and J by 4 bases. In germline, CDR1 is LNHDA, CDR2 SQIVND (reference sequence). The CDR3 sequence is 15 residues long. In DNA form, the CDR3 reads TGTGCCAGTAGTTATCGGCTAGCGGGATACAATGAGCAGTTCTTC. Protein sequence: CASSYRLAGYNEQFF. The whole variable domain, remainder taken from reference TRBV19 and TRBJ2-1, is DGGITQSPKYLFRKEGQNVTLSCEQNLNHDAMYWYRQDPGQGLRLIYYSQIVNDFQKGDIAEGYSVSREKKESFPLTVTSAQKNPTAFYLCASSYRLAGYNEQFFGPGTRLTVL.

This clone showed up just once. The chain is built from TRBV10-3 and TRBJ2-1; 8 bases map to TRBD2. CDR1 is ENHRY, CDR2 SYGVKD, per germline. The CDR3 has 17 residues. V lost 0 bases and J lost 0; bases outside the gene matches: 4. CDR3 nucleotides: TGTGCCATCAGTGAGTCCCAGCGGGAGCACTCCTACAATGAGCAGTTCTTC. Its translation: CAISESQREHSYNEQFF.

V is TRBV5-4 and J is TRBJ2-7; 7 positions agree with TRBD2. There are 12 residues in the CDR3. CDR1 and CDR2 from the germline V gene are SGHNT and YYREEE (reference sequence). Trimming took 10 bases from V and 7 from J; bases not matched to a gene: 11. The CDR3 loop reads CALRDGEGEQYF. The DNA of the CDR3 is TGTGCCCTCCGGGACGGGGAGGGGGAGCAGTACTTC.

Only a few counts were recorded for this clone. The V gene is TRBV27, the J gene TRBJ1-2; D not certain. CDR3 length equals 15 residues. Germline V gene sequence: CDR1 MNHEY, CDR2 SMNVEV (reference sequence). Trimming removed 6 bases from V and 6 bases from J, with 20 bases in between. The DNA of the CDR3 is TGTGCCAGCAGGGGCCTAAAGGGAGGCGCTAATGGCTACACCTTC. Residues: CASRGLKGGANGYTF.

The V gene is TRBV18, the J gene TRBJ2-3; TRBD1 matches at 9 bases. Per the germline V gene, CDR1 is KGHSH and CDR2 is LQKENI. CDR3 length: 14 amino acids. The ends lost 6 bases at V and 3 bases at J; junction bases unmatched: 4. CDR3 sequence reads: CASSPDRGTDTQYF. CDR3 DNA sequence: TGTGCCAGCTCTCCGGACAGGGGAACAGATACGCAGTATTTT.

J is TRBJ2-7 and V is TRBV7-2; 9 positions agree with TRBD2. The germline gives CDR1 SGHTA, CDR2 FQGNSA. V was pared by 5 bases and J by 6 bases, with 8 bases of the junction left unmatched. The CDR3 sequence is 14 residues long. This CDR3 reads CASSGGGALREQYF. The CDR3 bases are TGTGCCAGCAGCGGCGGGGGGGCCCTCCGCGAGCAGTACTTC.

The chain carries TRBV7-9 and TRBJ2-7, with a possible D match to TRBD2 (6 bases). The germline gives CDR1 SEHNR, CDR2 FQNEAQ (reference sequence). With 2 bases removed from V and 0 bases from J, the gap between germline ends came to 8 bases. The CDR3 is made up of 14 amino acids. Here the CDR3 reads CASSLWGDSYEQYF. The DNA for the CDR3 is TGTGCCAGCAGCTTATGGGGGGACTCCTACGAGCAGTACTTC.

The CDR3 DNA follows: TGTGCCAGCAGCCACGGGACACCCCAAACCGGGGAGCTGTTTTTT. This encodes CASSHGTPQTGELFF. V gene TRBV11-2 combines with J gene TRBJ2-2, with D maybe TRBD1 (6 bases). Germline V gene sequence: CDR1 SGHAT, CDR2 FQNNGV. Deletions cut 5 bases from V and 5 bases from J, with 15 bases between. The CDR3 extends over 15 amino acids. Full variable domain (missing parts from reference TRBV11-2 and TRBJ2-2): EAGVAQSPRYKIIEKRQSVAFWCNPISGHATLYWYQQILGQGPKLLIQFQNNGVVDDSQLPKDRFSAERLKGVDSTLKIQPAKLEDSAVYLCASSHGTPQTGELFFGEGSRLTVL.

The chain employs TRBV6-2 or TRBV6-3 and TRBJ2-7, with D perhaps TRBD2 (5 bases). Germline V gene data show CDR1 as MNHEY and CDR2 as SVGEGT. There are 16 residues in the CDR3. The ends were cut back, 4 bases at V and 5 bases at J, with 21 bases in the middle. Written as DNA, the CDR3 is TGTGCCAGCAGTTCCGACCTCACGTTACTAGTCCACGAGCAGTACTTC. It encodes CASSSDLTLLVHEQYF.

The chain couples TRBV12-3 or TRBV12-4 to TRBJ1-2; 9 bases align to TRBD1. The V and J ends lost 5 bases and 8 bases, in that order; junction bases with no gene match: 6. This CDR3 has 13 residues. The CDR3 nucleotides read TGTGCCAGCAGTCCGGGACAGGGAGGCGGCTACACCTTC. This codes for CASSPGQGGGYTF.

The chain combines TRBV7-2 with TRBJ1-1; 7 positions agree with TRBD1. Germline loops: CDR1 SGHTA, CDR2 FQGNSA. Trimming cost V 5 bases and J 6 bases; bases outside gene matches: 3. The CDR3 runs to 12 residues. The CDR3: CASSEGTAEAFF. The CDR3 DNA reads as TGTGCCAGCAGCGAAGGGACAGCTGAAGCTTTCTTT.

The chain combines TRBV30 with TRBJ1-1; no firm D call. V lost 4 bases and J 0 bases, leaving 9 bases between the germline ends. Looked up from germline, CDR1 is GTSNPN and CDR2 is SVGIG (reference sequence). There are 13 residues in the CDR3. The CDR3 here is CAWNMAMNTEAFF. The CDR3 nucleotides are TGTGCCTGGAATATGGCCATGAACACTGAAGCTTTCTTT. The whole variable domain, remainder taken from reference TRBV30 and TRBJ1-1, is SQTIHQWPATLVQPVGSPLSLECTVEGTSNPNLYWYRQAAGRGLQLLFYSVGIGQISSEVPQNLSASRPQDRQFILSSKKLLLSDSGFYLCAWNMAMNTEAFFGQGTRLTVV.